Below are 6 T cell receptor beta chains sequenced from a single sample in a study of T cells in Graves' hyperthyroidism and ophthalmopathy (dated by TCRdb to between 2018 and 2021). Preparation of the library involved multiplex PCR. Sequenced on an Illumina HiSeq 2000. TCR beta CDR3 regions were amplified from RNA transcripts. A first-round RT-PCR of the TCR CDR3 used the HTBI primer set with the Qiagen OneStep RT-PCR kit. TCRdb redid the processing of the public reads, applying fastp at Q25 and MiXCR, and retained in-frame beta chains. CDR3 protein duplicates are merged, each entry listing the most common genes and DNA. Present in this sample are roughly 160,000 distinct CDR3 sequences, 9.4% of which were seen just once. The ten largest account for roughly 23% of the sample. Specimen: blood. These TCRs come from a woman aged 18-30 years with Graves' hyperthyroidism that later progressed to Graves' ophthalmopathy.

This clonotype was seen a handful of times. The chain uses TRBV3-1 and TRBJ2-1; TRBD1 agrees at 9 bases. Germline CDR1 and CDR2: LGHDT and YNNKEL (reference sequence). The trim removed 2 bases at V and 3 bases at J, leaving 14 bases unmatched. The CDR3 covers 19 residues. The CDR3 loop is CASSQQIGTGTGSYNEQFF. CDR3 DNA: TGTGCCAGCAGCCAACAGATCGGAACCGGGACAGGGAGCTACAATGAGCAGTTCTTC.

This clonotype showed up many times. The V and J genes are TRBV6-1 and TRBJ1-5; TRBD1 might be the D (6 bases). Per germline, CDR1 MNHNS and CDR2 SASEGT. The CDR3 totals 15 residues. V was cut by 4 bases and J by 4 bases, with 14 bases left in between. CDR3 bases: TGTGCCAGCAGTGTGCAGGGGACACAGAATCAGCCCCAGCATTTT. Protein sequence: CASSVQGTQNQPQHF.

The chain couples TRBV6-5 to TRBJ1-2; the D is unclear. Germline CDR1 reads MNHEY; CDR2 reads SVGAGI. This CDR3 is 13 amino acids long. V dropped 0 bases and J dropped 8 bases, with 10 bases sitting between them. CDR3 in DNA: TGTGCCAGCAGTTACTCGGGGTTTGAGGGCTACACCTTC. Encoded protein: CASSYSGFEGYTF.

This clonotype was observed many times. This chain joins TRBV20-1 and TRBJ2-3; D is ambiguous. Germline values: CDR1 DFQATT, CDR2 SNEGSKA (reference sequence). V lost 1 base and J 0 bases, leaving 8 bases between the germline ends. This CDR3 has 14 residues. The CDR3 nucleotides are TGCAGTGCTAGAGTGGGCACTAGCACAGATACGCAGTATTTT. This translates into CSARVGTSTDTQYF.

J is TRBJ1-2 and V is TRBV30; 7 nucleotides match TRBD1. The CDR3 has 11 residues. Trimming cost V 5 bases and J 8 bases; bases outside gene matches: 5. The germline CDR1 and CDR2 sequences are GTSNPN and SVGIG (reference sequence). The CDR3 loop is CAWSPGQGYTF. CDR3 bases: TGTGCCTGGTCCCCGGGACAGGGCTACACCTTC.

This clonotype was observed at least ten times. The genes are TRBV19 and TRBJ1-3; the D gene is possibly TRBD1 (6 bases). Trimming removed 5 bases at V and 0 bases at J, with 11 bases between. The CDR3 sequence is 15 residues long. The germline CDR1 and CDR2 sequences are LNHDA and SQIVND (reference sequence). In DNA form, the CDR3 reads TGTGCCAGTAGTGTGGACAGCGACTCTGGAAACACCATATATTTT. Its translation is CASSVDSDSGNTIYF.